This TCR beta chain comes out of a study of blood T cell repertoires in COVID-19. Across the study: Acute-phase and convalescent COVID-19 samples originated in the United States, Italy and Spain.

Germline CDR1 is DFQATT and CDR2 is SNEGSKA (reference sequence). V lost 3 bases and J lost 8, with 10 bases in between. The CDR3 length is 11 residues. Per the authors' pipeline: Using reference gene primer amplification, nucleated cell counts were estimated. Here immunoSEQ multiplex PCR was the method, and the copy in TCRdb shows in-frame clones only, minus some. V and J calls and clone size are given by that table; D and trimming were obtained from the DNA. The sample shows about 84,000 clones, roughly 80% of them seen only once. The clonotype was recovered from a woman older than 75 with acute or convalescent COVID-19. The chain recombines TRBV20-1 with TRBJ1-2; perhaps TRBD1 as D (6 bases). Sequencing was carried out using peripheral blood. The DNA of the CDR3 is TGCAGTGCTAGGACAGGTGCGGGCTACACCTTC. Translation: CSARTGAGYTF.